These T cell receptor beta chains were read from a single sample in a study of T cell repertoires in aging, cancer and after chemotherapy. TCRdb itself ran the multiplex PCR reads through MiXCR, one entry per CDR3 protein. Here the sample spans 10,000 to 15,000 distinct CDR3 sequences, less than 40% being singletons. Sequencing was performed on blood. The source is a human donor in good health. The donor label of this sample is uncertain. Each CDR3 is given without its conserved first and last residue. Each record gives: J gene, V gene, D gene, CDR3 protein. The D gene is left open where the match is weak.

J gene: TRBJ1-2; V gene: TRBV19; D gene: -; CDR3 protein: ASSMITQNLYGYT
J gene: TRBJ1-2; V gene: TRBV19; D gene: -; CDR3 protein: ASSSGANYGYT
J gene: TRBJ1-5; V gene: TRBV6-5; D gene: -; CDR3 protein: ASSGRGQPQH
J gene: TRBJ2-6; V gene: TRBV5-1; D gene: TRBD1; CDR3 protein: ASKGQALSGANVLT
J gene: TRBJ1-3; V gene: TRBV6-2/TRBV6-3; D gene: TRBD1; CDR3 protein: ASSPRRGLGNTIY
J gene: TRBJ2-1; V gene: TRBV30; D gene: -; CDR3 protein: AWKENLSGKWVADEQF
J gene: TRBJ2-2; V gene: TRBV13; D gene: TRBD2; CDR3 protein: ASSQRTSGIHTGELF
J gene: TRBJ1-1; V gene: TRBV19; D gene: -; CDR3 protein: ASTIVSSGNTEAF
J gene: TRBJ2-7; V gene: TRBV19; D gene: -; CDR3 protein: ASSIDLLYEQY
J gene: TRBJ2-1; V gene: TRBV19; D gene: -; CDR3 protein: ASSMKASDEQF
J gene: TRBJ2-3; V gene: TRBV11-3; D gene: TRBD2; CDR3 protein: ATSSGLGGITDTQY
J gene: TRBJ2-3; V gene: TRBV7-7; D gene: -; CDR3 protein: ASSLDRTDTQY
J gene: TRBJ1-4; V gene: TRBV5-5; D gene: TRBD1; CDR3 protein: ASSLDSGGLLF
J gene: TRBJ2-3; V gene: TRBV5-6; D gene: TRBD2; CDR3 protein: ASTPLGLAGEGVDTQY
J gene: TRBJ2-1; V gene: TRBV6-4; D gene: TRBD2; CDR3 protein: ASSERGGSYNEQF
J gene: TRBJ1-3; V gene: TRBV19; D gene: TRBD1; CDR3 protein: ANSDREVRGNTIY
J gene: TRBJ2-5; V gene: TRBV19; D gene: TRBD2; CDR3 protein: ASSIGGAGQETQY
J gene: TRBJ2-1; V gene: TRBV19; D gene: TRBD1; CDR3 protein: ASKRDRGGNEQF
J gene: TRBJ2-7; V gene: TRBV7-6; D gene: -; CDR3 protein: ASSLGLSYEQY
J gene: TRBJ2-7; V gene: TRBV29-1; D gene: -; CDR3 protein: SVGLGSYEQY
J gene: TRBJ1-5; V gene: TRBV19; D gene: -; CDR3 protein: AGGQPQH
J gene: TRBJ1-6; V gene: TRBV11-3; D gene: -; CDR3 protein: ASSLWPGQGSPLH
J gene: TRBJ2-7; V gene: TRBV5-5; D gene: -; CDR3 protein: ASSSSTPTEQY
J gene: TRBJ2-7; V gene: TRBV19; D gene: -; CDR3 protein: ASSTGTNYYEQY
J gene: TRBJ2-1; V gene: TRBV7-6; D gene: -; CDR3 protein: ASSEGNEQF
J gene: TRBJ1-2; V gene: TRBV18; D gene: TRBD1; CDR3 protein: ASSHGTVNYGYT
J gene: TRBJ2-1; V gene: TRBV29-1; D gene: TRBD1; CDR3 protein: SVASGQGDYNEQF
J gene: TRBJ2-2; V gene: TRBV7-6; D gene: -; CDR3 protein: ASTIRGAGNTGELF
J gene: TRBJ1-3; V gene: TRBV19; D gene: -; CDR3 protein: ASSIQGLVDTIY
J gene: TRBJ1-2; V gene: TRBV29-1; D gene: -; CDR3 protein: SVDADTGYGYT
J gene: TRBJ2-2; V gene: TRBV12-3/TRBV12-4; D gene: TRBD1; CDR3 protein: ASSLRGGAAGELF
J gene: TRBJ1-3; V gene: TRBV5-5; D gene: -; CDR3 protein: ASEEQLSGNTIY
J gene: TRBJ1-3; V gene: TRBV6-5; D gene: -; CDR3 protein: ASQGFVGNTIY
J gene: TRBJ2-1; V gene: TRBV6-4; D gene: TRBD2; CDR3 protein: ASSDSASGSNEQF
J gene: TRBJ2-3; V gene: TRBV19; D gene: TRBD2; CDR3 protein: ASGTGLAGATDTQY
J gene: TRBJ2-5; V gene: TRBV5-6; D gene: -; CDR3 protein: ASSWESRRDQY
J gene: TRBJ1-2; V gene: TRBV6-5; D gene: TRBD1; CDR3 protein: ASRKDRGSSYGYT
J gene: TRBJ2-1; V gene: TRBV6-4; D gene: TRBD2; CDR3 protein: ASSVLAGEHNEQF
J gene: TRBJ2-7; V gene: TRBV10-3; D gene: -; CDR3 protein: ASRGEQGSYEQY
J gene: TRBJ2-3; V gene: TRBV30; D gene: TRBD2; CDR3 protein: AWSVRASGRDTQY
J gene: TRBJ2-5; V gene: TRBV27; D gene: -; CDR3 protein: ASSLGAGPIETQY
J gene: TRBJ2-2; V gene: TRBV30; D gene: TRBD1; CDR3 protein: ACQGQMNTGELF
J gene: TRBJ1-6; V gene: TRBV11-3; D gene: -; CDR3 protein: ASSLDGRSSYNSPLH
J gene: TRBJ2-1; V gene: TRBV11-1; D gene: TRBD2; CDR3 protein: ASTVLSGRAANEQF
J gene: TRBJ2-1; V gene: TRBV27; D gene: -; CDR3 protein: ASSLGSNEQF
J gene: TRBJ1-5; V gene: TRBV5-6; D gene: -; CDR3 protein: ASSRPQPQH
J gene: TRBJ2-7; V gene: TRBV11-3; D gene: -; CDR3 protein: ASSLDPREQY
J gene: TRBJ2-1; V gene: TRBV5-6; D gene: -; CDR3 protein: ASSRGPPRSEQF
J gene: -; V gene: TRBV30; D gene: TRBD2; CDR3 protein: AWSAKGTRAGELF
J gene: TRBJ2-2; V gene: TRBV6-5; D gene: TRBD2; CDR3 protein: ASQGLAGGGELF
J gene: TRBJ1-1; V gene: TRBV6-5; D gene: -; CDR3 protein: ASSYAAEAEAF
J gene: TRBJ2-2; V gene: TRBV19; D gene: -; CDR3 protein: ASSMRGGGTGELF
J gene: TRBJ2-7; V gene: TRBV6-2/TRBV6-3; D gene: -; CDR3 protein: ASSRLEGPYEQY
J gene: TRBJ1-2; V gene: TRBV29-1; D gene: TRBD1; CDR3 protein: SVVRDSNYGYT
J gene: TRBJ2-7; V gene: TRBV29-1; D gene: TRBD2; CDR3 protein: SVLSGSAYEQY
J gene: TRBJ2-5; V gene: TRBV19; D gene: -; CDR3 protein: ASARTYSETQY
J gene: TRBJ1-5; V gene: TRBV30; D gene: -; CDR3 protein: AWSLSALEPQH